Listed here are 7 T cell receptor beta chains from one sample, sequenced in a study of cytomegalovirus exposure and HLA in healthy donors. The PCR had 60 Vbeta and 13 Jbeta primers. Using immunoSEQ multiplex PCR, the repertoire was profiled, and TCRdb retains in-frame clones only, with some absent. The data show tens of thousands of clones, and the top ten clones hold more than 9%. Sequencing input: PBMCs. These receptor sequences come from a woman between 25 and 40 years old in good health and CMV-seropositive.

J is TRBJ2-1 and V is TRBV10-3; 10 bases map to TRBD1. The CDR3 is 15 residues long. CDR1 is ENHRY and CDR2 is SYGVKD in the germline V gene. J lost 4 bases, V lost 7 bases, and 7 bases had no gene match. DNA for the CDR3: TGTGCCATCAACGAGGGACAGGGGTGGTACAATGAGCAGTTCTTC. Protein product: CAINEGQGWYNEQFF.

For the CDR3, the DNA is TGTGCCAGCAGCCAAAGCGGGGGCCCCTCCTACGAGCAGTACTTC. This gives the protein CASSQSGGPSYEQYF. The genes are TRBV28 and TRBJ2-7, with TRBD2 matching 8 bases. The ends lost 6 bases at V and 0 bases at J; junction bases unmatched: 7. The CDR3 is 15 residues long. Germline V gives CDR1 MDHEN, CDR2 SYDVKM.

This chain joins TRBV5-1 and TRBJ2-2; 13 bases match TRBD2. V gave up 0 bases and J gave up 4 bases; unmatched junction bases: 0. Germline V gives CDR1 SGHRS, CDR2 YFSETQ. The CDR3 sequence is 16 residues long. The CDR3 sequence is CASSLGTSGSTGELFF. The CDR3 coding sequence is TGCGCCAGCAGCTTGGGGACTAGCGGGAGCACCGGGGAGCTGTTTTTT.

The chain uses TRBV5-4 and TRBJ1-2, with TRBD1 as a possible D gene (6 bases). The CDR3 has 14 amino acids. The V gene's germline CDR1 is SGHNT and CDR2 YYREEE (reference sequence). V was cut by 4 bases and J by 3 bases, with 13 bases left in between. The CDR3 reads CASSPRTDYYGYTF. Here the CDR3 DNA reads TGTGCCAGCAGCCCGAGGACAGATTACTATGGCTACACCTTC.

The rearrangement uses TRBV7-9 and TRBJ1-1; a weak D match, TRBD1 (5 bases). Looked up from germline, CDR1 is SEHNR and CDR2 is FQNEAQ (reference sequence). With 5 bases removed from V and 4 bases from J, the gap between germline ends came to 17 bases. The length of the CDR3 is 15 residues. This CDR3 is CASSVAGRLGTEAFF. The CDR3 bases are TGTGCCAGCAGCGTGGCAGGGCGGCTGGGCACTGAAGCTTTCTTT. The entire variable domain, with the rest obtained from reference TRBV7-9 and TRBJ1-1, is as follows: DTGVSQNPRHKITKRGQNVTFRCDPISEHNRLYWYRQTLGQGPEFLTYFQNEAQLEKSRLLSDRFSAERPKGSFSTLEIQRTEQGDSAMYLCASSVAGRLGTEAFFGQGTRLTVV.

The rearrangement links TRBV5-1 to TRBJ2-3, with TRBD2 matching 7 bases. CDR1 SGHRS and CDR2 YFSETQ come from the germline V gene. CDR3 length: 19 amino acids. J gave up 0 bases and V 0 bases, and 13 bases lay outside the gene matches. CDR3 sequence (DNA): TGCGCCAGCAGCTTGGACCTACTTAGCGGGTATACTAGCACAGATACGCAGTATTTT. It yields the protein CASSLDLLSGYTSTDTQYF.

J is TRBJ1-5 and V is TRBV2; no clear D gene. Germline V gene lookup returns CDR1 SNHLY and CDR2 FYNNEI. Trimming cost V 3 bases and J 7 bases, with 10 bases left between them. This CDR3 contains 13 residues. Here the CDR3 reads CASSEEGSQPQHF. CDR3 DNA sequence: TGTGCCAGCAGTGAGGAGGGATCCCAGCCCCAGCATTTT. The entire variable domain, with the rest obtained from reference TRBV2 and TRBJ1-5, is as follows: EPEVTQTPSHQVTQMGQEVILRCVPISNHLYFYWYRQILGQKVEFLVSFYNNEISEKSEIFDDQFSVERPDGSNFTLKIRSTKLEDSAMYFCASSEEGSQPQHFGDGTRLSIL.